This is a list of T cell receptor beta chains from one sample in a study of blood T cell repertoires in COVID-19. Libraries were prepared by immunoSEQ multiplex PCR; TCRdb keeps only in-frame clonotypes and omits some of them. The sample shows approximately 210,000 clones, over 65% of them seen only once. Sequencing was carried out using PBMCs or T cells enriched from blood (not recorded which). These receptors all come from a woman aged 55-69 years who had recovered from COVID-19. The CDR3 runs from the conserved cysteine through the conserved F or W. D genes are given only for firm matches. Size tells how often a clone was seen (once, few, many) or the class of an expanded clone, and some rows leave it out.

abundance,v_gene,j_gene,d_gene,CDR3nt,CDR3aa
-,TRBV2,TRBJ1-5,-,TGTGCCAGCAATGTCTTAAGCAATCAGCCCCAGCATTTT,CASNVLSNQPQHF
-,TRBV5-6,TRBJ1-6,-,TGTGCCAGCAGCTTCTATCGATCACCCCTCCACTTT,CASSFYRSPLHF
-,TRBV11-2,TRBJ2-1,-,TGTGTCAGCAGCTCCCGGACAGGTAGCGGTGATGAGCAGTTCTTC,CVSSSRTGSGDEQFF
-,TRBV7-2,TRBJ2-3,-,TGTGCCAGCAGCTTAGCGGGGCGCACAGATACGCAGTATTTT,CASSLAGRTDTQYF
-,TRBV10-1,TRBJ2-7,TRBD2,TGCGCCAGCAGTGGGGGACTAGCGGGAGGTTCATCCCACGAGCAGTACTTC,CASSGGLAGGSSHEQYF
-,TRBV18,TRBJ2-3,-,TGTGCCAGCTCACTGGGAGCACGAGATACGCAGTATTTT,CASSLGARDTQYF
-,TRBV5-4,TRBJ2-1,TRBD2,TGTGCCAGCAGCTTGGCCTGGACTAGCGGGACTCTCAATGAGCAGTTCTTC,CASSLAWTSGTLNEQFF
-,TRBV2,TRBJ1-1,TRBD1,TGTGCCAGCAGAAGTGGGACAGCCCAAGTGGAAGCTTTCTTT,CASRSGTAQVEAFF
-,TRBV6-5,TRBJ2-3,-,TGTGCCAGCAAGGAGAGTGTAACAGATACGCAGTATTTT,CASKESVTDTQYF
-,TRBV19,TRBJ1-1,-,TGTGCCAGTAGCGTAGGGGAGGTGAACACTGAAGCTTTCTTT,CASSVGEVNTEAFF
-,TRBV5-1,TRBJ2-1,TRBD2,TGCGCCAGCAGCCCAGGGGGTAGCGGGAGGGACAATGAGCAGTTCTTC,CASSPGGSGRDNEQFF
-,TRBV6-6,TRBJ1-5,TRBD1,TGTGCCAGCAGTTACCCGGGACAGGGGAATCAGCCCCAGCATTTT,CASSYPGQGNQPQHF
-,TRBV7-2,TRBJ2-4,TRBD1,TGTGCCAGCAGCTTCGCAGGGGGTAAAGCCAAAAACATTCAGTACTTC,CASSFAGGKAKNIQYF
few,TRBV6-5,TRBJ1-1,TRBD1,TGTGCCAGCAGTTACCAAGGGGGCAATGAAGCTTTCTTT,CASSYQGGNEAFF
-,TRBV10-3,TRBJ2-3,-,TGTGCCATCAGTGGGACATCTCACACAGATACGCAGTATTTT,CAISGTSHTDTQYF
-,TRBV12-3/TRBV12-4,TRBJ2-7,-,TGTGCCAGCAGGGGCACCTACGAGCAGTACTTC,CASRGTYEQYF
-,TRBV21-1,TRBJ2-7,-,TGTGCCAGCAGCGGCCGCCGGGACAGGGTTTTCTCCGAGCAGTACTTC,CASSGRRDRVFSEQYF
-,TRBV4-1,TRBJ1-5,-,TGCGCCAGCAGCCCCGAGGACATGAGCAATCAGCCCCAGCATTTT,CASSPEDMSNQPQHF
-,TRBV28,TRBJ2-7,TRBD2,TGTGCCAGCAGTTCTGACCAACTAGCGGGAGTGGCCGAGCAGTACTTC,CASSSDQLAGVAEQYF
-,TRBV28,TRBJ1-6,-,TGTGCAGCGGCCTCGATGGGGTCACCCCTCCACTTT,CAAASMGSPLHF
many,TRBV4-3,TRBJ2-3,TRBD2,TGCGCCAGCAGCCAAGATCCCAGCGGGGGGGCGATCGATACGCAGTATTTT,CASSQDPSGGAIDTQYF
-,TRBV19,TRBJ1-2,-,TGTGCCAGTAGTATCCCAGGGAGGTTTTCTTATGGCTACACCTTC,CASSIPGRFSYGYTF
-,TRBV5-1,TRBJ2-2,TRBD1,TGCGCCAGCAGCCCCACCCCAGGGGGTGCCGGGGAGCTGTTTTTT,CASSPTPGGAGELFF
once,TRBV14,TRBJ2-7,-,TGTGCCAGCAGCCAAGGTCGGGGGGCGTCGGAGGGAGAGCAGTACTTC,CASSQGRGASEGEQYF
-,TRBV19,TRBJ1-5,TRBD1,TGTGCCAGCTCCGACAGGGGGGGGAATCAGCCCCAGCATTTT,CASSDRGGNQPQHF
-,TRBV12-3/TRBV12-4,TRBJ1-2,-,TGTGCCAGCAGTTTAGGAAGCTATTATGGCTACACCTTC,CASSLGSYYGYTF
-,TRBV2,TRBJ2-5,-,TGTGCCAGCAGTGGGCAGGGTGGAGAGACCCAGTACTTC,CASSGQGGETQYF
-,TRBV19,TRBJ1-5,TRBD1,TGTGCCAGTAGTAAACAGGGGCAACGGAGCAATCAGCCCCAGCATTTT,CASSKQGQRSNQPQHF
-,TRBV19,TRBJ2-3,-,TGTGCCAGTAGTACCACAGGCACAGATACGCAGTATTTT,CASSTTGTDTQYF
-,TRBV3-1/TRBV3-2,TRBJ2-1,TRBD2,TGTGCCAGCAGCGGAAGACTTGGGGGGGTCGGCAATGAGCAGTTCTTC,CASSGRLGGVGNEQFF
-,TRBV7-9,TRBJ1-3,-,TGTGCCAGCAGCCCACGGCAGGGGTTTGGAAACACCATATATTTT,CASSPRQGFGNTIYF
-,TRBV5-1,TRBJ2-3,TRBD1,TGCGCCAGCAGCTATGGGACAGGGGGGACAGATACGCAGTATTTT,CASSYGTGGTDTQYF
-,TRBV5-1,TRBJ2-5,-,TGCGCCAGCAGCTTTAGGAGTGGGACTCCTCAGCAGACCCAGTACTTC,CASSFRSGTPQQTQYF
-,TRBV10-3,TRBJ1-1,TRBD1,TGTGCCACAGGGGGGACAGGGATGGGTTTGAACACTGAAGCTTTCTTT,CATGGTGMGLNTEAFF
-,TRBV9,TRBJ1-3,TRBD1,TGTGCCAGCAGCTCTCCCGGGACAGGGGCTGGAAACACCATATATTTT,CASSSPGTGAGNTIYF
-,TRBV11-3,TRBJ1-2,TRBD1,TGTGCCAGCAGCTCCGATACAGGGGTCGGCTACACCTTC,CASSSDTGVGYTF
-,TRBV28,TRBJ2-5,TRBD2,TGTGCCAGCAGTTTTGGGGGTCGGGGGGGCCAAGAGACCCAGTACTTC,CASSFGGRGGQETQYF
-,TRBV7-9,TRBJ2-1,-,TGTGCCAGCAGCCCCCCCGCCGGGTACAATGAGCAGTTCTTC,CASSPPAGYNEQFF
-,TRBV5-4,TRBJ1-2,-,TGTGCCAGCAGCTTGGTTCAGGAGAGGGCTTATGGCTACACCTTC,CASSLVQERAYGYTF
-,TRBV25-1,TRBJ1-3,-,TGTGCCAGCAGTGAAGCACGCGCTGGAAACACCATATATTTT,CASSEARAGNTIYF
-,TRBV9,TRBJ1-2,TRBD1,TGTGCCAGCAGCGCCAGACAGGGCCCAAACTATGGCTACACCTTC,CASSARQGPNYGYTF
-,TRBV5-4,TRBJ1-2,-,TGTGCCAGCAGCGTAGGGGCAGGGGATAGAGGCTACACCTTC,CASSVGAGDRGYTF
-,TRBV5-1,TRBJ1-2,-,TGCGCCAGCAGGTTGAGGCAGGCCTATGGCTACACCTTC,CASRLRQAYGYTF
few,TRBV6-5,TRBJ2-7,-,TGTGCCAGCAGACCCAGGGGGGAGAGGGAGCAGTACTTC,CASRPRGEREQYF
-,TRBV6-5,TRBJ1-1,TRBD1,TGTGCCAGCAGTCCCGGACAGGGTAGGGAAGCTTTCTTT,CASSPGQGREAFF
few,TRBV28,TRBJ1-2,-,TGTGCCAGCAGTTTATGGGAAATCCAGGGGAACTATGGCTACACCTTC,CASSLWEIQGNYGYTF
few,TRBV4-2,TRBJ2-1,-,TGTGCCAGCAGCCAAGAGGGGCGAGGCCATGAGCAGTTCTTC,CASSQEGRGHEQFF
once,TRBV5-6,TRBJ1-2,TRBD1,TGTGCCAGCAGCCAAGTGACAGGGGGGCAGGGCTACACCTTC,CASSQVTGGQGYTF
-,TRBV18,TRBJ2-7,TRBD1,TGTGCCAGCTCAAGACCGGGACAGGGCAACGAGCAGTACTTC,CASSRPGQGNEQYF
-,TRBV19,TRBJ2-1,TRBD1,TGTGCCAGTAGCCCTGAAGACAGGGCCCAGGGCCATGAGCAGTTCTTC,CASSPEDRAQGHEQFF
-,TRBV19,TRBJ1-5,TRBD1,TGTGCCTCAAGGTCGGGACAGGGCTTCGGGCAGCCCCAGCATTTT,CASRSGQGFGQPQHF
few,TRBV2,TRBJ2-7,-,TGTGCCAGCACTGAGAGGGCGGATCCCGTCTACGAGCAGTACTTC,CASTERADPVYEQYF
-,TRBV6-2/TRBV6-3,TRBJ2-5,-,TGTGCCAGCAGTTACTCGTCGGGGGTTACTCAAGAGACCCAGTACTTC,CASSYSSGVTQETQYF
-,TRBV5-8,TRBJ2-1,TRBD2,TGTGCCAGCAGCCTTAGCGGGAGGGCTTTTGGGCAGTTCTTC,CASSLSGRAFGQFF
-,TRBV5-1,TRBJ2-1,-,TGCGCCAGCAGCTTGACAGTACCTGACAATGAGCAGTTCTTC,CASSLTVPDNEQFF